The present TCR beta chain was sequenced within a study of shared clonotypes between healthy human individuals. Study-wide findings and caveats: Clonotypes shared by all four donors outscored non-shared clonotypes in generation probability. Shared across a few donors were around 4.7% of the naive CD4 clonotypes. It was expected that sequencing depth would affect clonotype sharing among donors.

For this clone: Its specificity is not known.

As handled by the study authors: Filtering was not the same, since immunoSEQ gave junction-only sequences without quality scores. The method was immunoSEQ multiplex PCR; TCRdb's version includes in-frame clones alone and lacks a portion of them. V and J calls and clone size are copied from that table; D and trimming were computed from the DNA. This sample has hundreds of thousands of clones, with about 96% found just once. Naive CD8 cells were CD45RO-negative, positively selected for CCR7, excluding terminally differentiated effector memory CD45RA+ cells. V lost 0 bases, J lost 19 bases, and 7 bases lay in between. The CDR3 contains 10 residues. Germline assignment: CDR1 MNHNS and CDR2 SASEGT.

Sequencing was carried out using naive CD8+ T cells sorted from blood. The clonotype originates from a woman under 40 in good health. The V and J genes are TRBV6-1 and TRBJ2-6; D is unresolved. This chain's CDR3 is CASSEALRTF. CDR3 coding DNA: TGTGCCAGCAGTGAAGCCTTGCGAACTTTC.